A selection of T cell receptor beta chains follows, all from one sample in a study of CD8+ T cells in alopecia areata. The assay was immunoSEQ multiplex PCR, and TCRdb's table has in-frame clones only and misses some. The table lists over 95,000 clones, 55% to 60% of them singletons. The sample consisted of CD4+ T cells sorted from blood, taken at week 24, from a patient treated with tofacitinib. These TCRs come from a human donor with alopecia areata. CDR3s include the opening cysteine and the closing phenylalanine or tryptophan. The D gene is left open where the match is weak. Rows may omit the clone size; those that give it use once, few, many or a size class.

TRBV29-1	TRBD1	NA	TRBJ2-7	CSVTPSGTGTYEQYF	TGCAGCGTCACTCCGTCAGGGACAGGGACCTACGAGCAGTACTTC
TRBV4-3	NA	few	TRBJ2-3	CASSQGRKDTQYF	TGCGCCAGCAGCCAGGGACGGAAAGATACGCAGTATTTT
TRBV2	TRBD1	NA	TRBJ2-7	CASTGQGAFDEQYF	TGTGCCAGCACCGGACAGGGGGCTTTCGACGAGCAGTACTTC
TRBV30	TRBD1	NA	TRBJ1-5	CAWSVGQYNQPQHF	TGTGCCTGGAGCGTGGGACAGTACAATCAGCCCCAGCATTTT
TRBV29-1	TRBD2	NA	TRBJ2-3	CSVEISGGDGDTQYF	TGCAGCGTTGAGATTAGCGGGGGGGACGGAGATACGCAGTATTTT
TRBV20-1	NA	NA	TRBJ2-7	CSARNYHEQYF	TGCAGTGCTAGGAACTACCACGAGCAGTACTTC
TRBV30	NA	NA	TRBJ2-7	CAWKGVSGEQYF	TGTGCCTGGAAGGGCGTCAGTGGGGAGCAGTACTTC
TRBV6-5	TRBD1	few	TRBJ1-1	CASLRQGRTEAFF	TGTGCCAGCCTAAGACAGGGGAGGACTGAAGCTTTCTTT
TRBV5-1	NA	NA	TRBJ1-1	CASSPLIRSTEAFF	TGCGCCAGCAGCCCCCTCATCCGGAGCACTGAAGCTTTCTTT
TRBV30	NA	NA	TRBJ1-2	CAWTLGGGYTF	TGTGCCTGGACCCTTGGTGGAGGCTACACCTTC
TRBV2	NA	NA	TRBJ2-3	CASTRDITDTQYF	TGTGCCAGCACCAGGGATATCACAGATACGCAGTATTTT
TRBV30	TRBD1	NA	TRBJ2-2	CACSTGRTGELFF	TGTGCCTGTTCGACAGGGCGCACCGGGGAGCTGTTTTTT
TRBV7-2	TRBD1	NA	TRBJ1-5	CASSFRQGNQPQHF	TGTGCCAGCAGCTTTCGACAGGGGAATCAGCCCCAGCATTTT
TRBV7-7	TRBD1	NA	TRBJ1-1	CASSLDRETEAFF	TGTGCTAGCAGCCTTGACAGGGAGACTGAAGCTTTCTTT
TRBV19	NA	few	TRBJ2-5	CASSIAGETQYF	TGTGCCAGTAGTATAGCGGGAGAGACCCAGTACTTC
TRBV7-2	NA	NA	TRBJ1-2	CASSLDPGGFNYGYTF	TGTGCCAGCAGCTTGGACCCTGGAGGGTTTAATTATGGCTACACCTTC
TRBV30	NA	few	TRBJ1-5	CAWSVLDDQPQHF	TGTGCCTGGAGTGTACTCGACGATCAGCCCCAGCATTTT
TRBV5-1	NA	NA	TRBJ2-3	CASSRTDTQYF	TGCGCCAGCAGCCGCACAGATACGCAGTATTTT
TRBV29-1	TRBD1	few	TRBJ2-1	CSGGAGTGGYNEQFF	TGCAGCGGTGGGGCCGGGACAGGGGGCTACAATGAGCAGTTCTTC
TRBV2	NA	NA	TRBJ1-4	CASSAQGSGEEKLFF	TGTGCCAGCAGTGCACAGGGTAGTGGAGAAGAAAAACTGTTTTTT
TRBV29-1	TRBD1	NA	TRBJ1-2	CSVATGAEDYGYTF	TGCAGCGTCGCTACAGGGGCAGAAGACTATGGCTACACCTTC
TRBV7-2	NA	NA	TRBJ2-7	CASSLMGHTAYEQYF	TGTGCCAGCAGCTTAATGGGCCACACAGCCTACGAGCAGTACTTC
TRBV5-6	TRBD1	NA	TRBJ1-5	CASSLRQGAGSNQPQHF	TGTGCCAGCAGCCTAAGACAGGGGGCGGGAAGCAATCAGCCCCAGCATTTT
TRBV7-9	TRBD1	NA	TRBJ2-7	CASTTGTGSYEQYF	TGTGCCAGCACTACCGGGACAGGGTCCTACGAGCAGTACTTC
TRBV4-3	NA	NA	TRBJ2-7	CASSQDLGASSYEQYF	TGCGCCAGCAGCCAAGATTTAGGGGCCAGCTCCTACGAGCAGTACTTC
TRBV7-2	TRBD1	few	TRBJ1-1	CASSPQGQGTEAFF	TGTGCCAGCAGTCCCCAGGGACAGGGGACTGAAGCTTTCTTT
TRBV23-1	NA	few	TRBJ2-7	CASTHVSTVSFSYEQYF	TGCGCCAGCACCCATGTCTCGACGGTGAGCTTTTCCTACGAGCAGTACTTC
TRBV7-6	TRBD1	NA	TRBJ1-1	CASSLGQGSTEAFF	TGTGCCAGCAGCCTGGGACAGGGAAGCACTGAAGCTTTCTTT
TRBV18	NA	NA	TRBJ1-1	CASSRTGPNTEAFF	TGTGCCAGCTCACGAACAGGCCCGAACACTGAAGCTTTCTTT
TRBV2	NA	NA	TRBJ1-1	CASSEVSENTEAFF	TGTGCCAGCAGTGAAGTCTCAGAGAACACTGAAGCTTTCTTT
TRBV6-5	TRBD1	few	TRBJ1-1	CASIKDRVRGTEAFF	TGTGCCAGCATCAAAGACAGGGTACGGGGCACTGAAGCTTTCTTT
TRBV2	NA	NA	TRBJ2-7	CASSDYEYEQYF	TGTGCCAGCAGTGACTACGAATACGAGCAGTACTTC
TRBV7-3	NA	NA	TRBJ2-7	CASSLSGGPIYEQYF	TGTGCCAGCAGCTTATCCGGGGGACCCATTTACGAGCAGTACTTC
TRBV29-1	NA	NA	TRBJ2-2	CSVGGNTGELFF	TGCAGCGTTGGGGGGAACACCGGGGAGCTGTTTTTT
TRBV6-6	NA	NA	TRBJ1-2	CASTLGADYGYTF	TGTGCCAGCACCCTCGGGGCAGACTATGGCTACACCTTC
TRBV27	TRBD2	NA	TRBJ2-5	CASRLSGEETQYF	TGTGCCAGCAGACTCAGCGGGGAAGAGACCCAGTACTTC
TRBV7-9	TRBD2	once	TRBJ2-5	CASRTSGAETQYF	TGTGCCAGTCGGACTAGCGGGGCGGAGACCCAGTACTTC